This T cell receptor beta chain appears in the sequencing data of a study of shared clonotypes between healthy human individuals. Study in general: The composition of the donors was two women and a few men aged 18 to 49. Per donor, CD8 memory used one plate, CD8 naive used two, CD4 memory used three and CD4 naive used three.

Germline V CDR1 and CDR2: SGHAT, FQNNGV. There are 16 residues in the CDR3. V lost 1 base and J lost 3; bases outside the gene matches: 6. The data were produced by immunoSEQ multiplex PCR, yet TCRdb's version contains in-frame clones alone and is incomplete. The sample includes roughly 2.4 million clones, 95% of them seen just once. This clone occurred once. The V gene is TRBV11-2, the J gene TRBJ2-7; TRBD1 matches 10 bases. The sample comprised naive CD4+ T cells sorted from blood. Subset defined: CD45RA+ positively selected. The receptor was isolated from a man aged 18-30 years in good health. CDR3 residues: CASSLGGGTGVYEQYF. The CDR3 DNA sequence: TGTGCCAGCAGCTTAGGAGGGGGGACAGGGGTCTACGAGCAGTACTTC.